The TCR beta chain under discussion was sequenced for a study of T cells after yellow fever vaccination. Study at large: Any fraction with a low cell number was prepared using SMART-Seq v4 Ultra Low Input. General study findings and limits: In FACS-sorted repertoires, abundant clonotypes from the bulk population could appear as contaminants.

V shed 2 bases and J shed 9 bases, with 10 bases lying between them. Germline CDR1 is SGHAT and CDR2 is FQDESV (reference sequence). The CDR3 contains 12 residues. For TCR, cDNA came from 5'RACE template switching, which added a universal primer site and UMIs. In TCRdb, the 5' RACE reads were re-called with MiXCR into one record per CDR3 protein. The sample comprises a few hundred thousand distinct CDR3 sequences, around 7% of which are singletons, and 0.85% rests with the top ten. This clonotype was seen many times. Antigen specificity is unknown. Source: CD4+ T cells sorted from PBMCs, taken 15 days after the yellow fever booster vaccination. The V gene is TRBV11-1, the J gene TRBJ2-5, with unresolved D. The clonotype originates from a man aged 25 to 40 who received the YFV17D yellow fever vaccine. The CDR3 nucleotides are TGTGCCAGCAGCTTACTGGATGGGGCCCAGTACTTC. This translates into CASSLLDGAQYF.